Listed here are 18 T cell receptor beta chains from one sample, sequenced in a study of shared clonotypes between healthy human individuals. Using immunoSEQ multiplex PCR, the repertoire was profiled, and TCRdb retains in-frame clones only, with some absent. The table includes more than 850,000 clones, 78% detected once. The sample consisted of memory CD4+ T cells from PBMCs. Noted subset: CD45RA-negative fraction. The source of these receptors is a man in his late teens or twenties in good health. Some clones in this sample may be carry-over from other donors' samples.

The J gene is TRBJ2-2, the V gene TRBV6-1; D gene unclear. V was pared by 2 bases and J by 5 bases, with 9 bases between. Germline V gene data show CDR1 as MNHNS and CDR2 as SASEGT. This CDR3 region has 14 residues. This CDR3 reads CASSEQSLTGELFF. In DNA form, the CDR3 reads TGTGCCAGCAGTGAACAGTCGCTTACCGGGGAGCTGTTTTTT.

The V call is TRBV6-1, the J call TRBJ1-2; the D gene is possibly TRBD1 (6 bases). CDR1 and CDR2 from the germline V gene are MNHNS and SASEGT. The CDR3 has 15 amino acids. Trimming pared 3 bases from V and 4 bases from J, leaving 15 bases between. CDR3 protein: CASSDSSLTGYGYTF. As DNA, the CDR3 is TGTGCCAGCAGTGATAGTAGCCTGACAGGCTATGGCTACACCTTC.

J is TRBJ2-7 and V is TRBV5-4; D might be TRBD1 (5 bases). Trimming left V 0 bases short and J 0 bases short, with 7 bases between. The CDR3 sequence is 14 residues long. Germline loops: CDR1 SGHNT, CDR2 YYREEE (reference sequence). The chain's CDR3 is CASSLDGASYEQYF. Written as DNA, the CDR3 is TGTGCCAGCAGCTTGGATGGGGCCTCCTACGAGCAGTACTTC.

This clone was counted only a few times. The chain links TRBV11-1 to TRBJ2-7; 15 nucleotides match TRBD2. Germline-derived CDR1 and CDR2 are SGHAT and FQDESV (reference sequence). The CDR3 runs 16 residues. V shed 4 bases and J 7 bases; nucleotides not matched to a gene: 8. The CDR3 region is CASSWTSGRASGEQYF. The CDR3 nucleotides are TGTGCCAGCAGCTGGACTAGCGGGAGGGCCTCGGGGGAGCAGTACTTC.

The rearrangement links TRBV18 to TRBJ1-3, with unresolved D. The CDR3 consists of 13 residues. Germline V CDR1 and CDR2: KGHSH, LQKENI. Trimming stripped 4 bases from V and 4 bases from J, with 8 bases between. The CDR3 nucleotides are TGTGCCAGCTCACAGGGTGCAGGAAACACCATATATTTT. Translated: CASSQGAGNTIYF.

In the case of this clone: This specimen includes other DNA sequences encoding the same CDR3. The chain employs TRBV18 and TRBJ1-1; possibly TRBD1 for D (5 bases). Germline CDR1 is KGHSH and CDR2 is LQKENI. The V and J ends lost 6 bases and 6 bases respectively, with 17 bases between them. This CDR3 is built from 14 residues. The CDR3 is CASSRDRGLSEAFF. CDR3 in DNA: TGTGCCAGCTCCCGAGACCGGGGCCTATCTGAAGCTTTCTTT.

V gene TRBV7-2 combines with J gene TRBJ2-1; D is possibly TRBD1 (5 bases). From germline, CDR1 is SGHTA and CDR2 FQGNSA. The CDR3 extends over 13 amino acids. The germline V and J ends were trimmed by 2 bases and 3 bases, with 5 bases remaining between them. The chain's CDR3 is CASSLQGYNEQFF. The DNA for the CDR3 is TGTGCCAGCAGCTTACAGGGCTACAATGAGCAGTTCTTC.

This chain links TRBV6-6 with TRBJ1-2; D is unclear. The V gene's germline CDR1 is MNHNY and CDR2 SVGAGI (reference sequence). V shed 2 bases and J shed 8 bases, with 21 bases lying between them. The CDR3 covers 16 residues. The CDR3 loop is CASSYREVPGIGGYTF. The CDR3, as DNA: TGTGCCAGCAGTTACCGGGAGGTCCCGGGGATTGGGGGCTACACCTTC.

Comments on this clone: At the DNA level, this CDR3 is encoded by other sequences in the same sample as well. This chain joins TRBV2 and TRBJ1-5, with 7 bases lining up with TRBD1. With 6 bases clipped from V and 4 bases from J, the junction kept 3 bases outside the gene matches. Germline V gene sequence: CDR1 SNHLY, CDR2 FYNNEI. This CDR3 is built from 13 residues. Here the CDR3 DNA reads TGTGCCAGCAGCCAGGGGGGTAATCAGCCCCAGCATTTT. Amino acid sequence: CASSQGGNQPQHF.

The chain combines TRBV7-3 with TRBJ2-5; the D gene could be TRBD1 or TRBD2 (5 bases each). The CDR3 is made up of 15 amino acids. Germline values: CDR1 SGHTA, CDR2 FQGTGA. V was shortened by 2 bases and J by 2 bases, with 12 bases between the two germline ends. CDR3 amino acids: CASSLGTALQETQYF. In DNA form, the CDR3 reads TGTGCCAGCAGCTTAGGGACGGCATTACAAGAGACCCAGTACTTC.

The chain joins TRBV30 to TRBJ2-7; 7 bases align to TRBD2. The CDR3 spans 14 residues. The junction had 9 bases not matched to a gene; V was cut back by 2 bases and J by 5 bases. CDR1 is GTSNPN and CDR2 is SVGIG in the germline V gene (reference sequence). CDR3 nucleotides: TGTGCCTGGAGTATTGGCGGGAGTATTCACGAGCAGTACTTC. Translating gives CAWSIGGSIHEQYF.

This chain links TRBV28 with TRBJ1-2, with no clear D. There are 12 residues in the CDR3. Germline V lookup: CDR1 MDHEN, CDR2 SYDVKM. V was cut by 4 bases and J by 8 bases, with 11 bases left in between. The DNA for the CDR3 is TGTGCCAGCAGTTCTGGAGCCGTAGGCTACACCTTC. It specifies CASSSGAVGYTF.

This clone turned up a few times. DNA for the CDR3: TGCGCCAGCAGCTTGTCCCCCAGCGGGACTGACACCGGGGAGCTGTTTTTT. As protein: CASSLSPSGTDTGELFF. V usage is TRBV5-1 and J usage is TRBJ2-2; TRBD2 matches 7 bases. CDR1 SGHRS and CDR2 YFSETQ come from the germline V gene. V lost 1 base and J lost 3; bases outside the gene matches: 9. The length of the CDR3 is 17 residues. The whole variable domain, remainder taken from reference TRBV5-1 and TRBJ2-2, is KAGVTQTPRYLIKTRGQQVTLSCSPISGHRSVSWYQQTPGQGLQFLFEYFSETQRNKGNFPGRFSGRQFSNSRSEMNVSTLELGDSALYLCASSLSPSGTDTGELFFGEGSRLTVL.

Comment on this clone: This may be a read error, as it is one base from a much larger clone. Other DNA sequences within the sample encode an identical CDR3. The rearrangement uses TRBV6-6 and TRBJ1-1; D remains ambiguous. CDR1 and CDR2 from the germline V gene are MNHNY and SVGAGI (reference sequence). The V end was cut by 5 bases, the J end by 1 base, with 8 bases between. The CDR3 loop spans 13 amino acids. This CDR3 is CASSPRQNTEAFF. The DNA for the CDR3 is TGTGCCAGCAGTCCGCGACAGAACACTGAAGCTTTCTTT.

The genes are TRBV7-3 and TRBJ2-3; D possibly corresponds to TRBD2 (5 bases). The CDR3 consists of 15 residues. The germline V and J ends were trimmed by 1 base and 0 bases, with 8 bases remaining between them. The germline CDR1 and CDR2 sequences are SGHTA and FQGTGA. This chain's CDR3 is CASSLRSGSTDTQYF. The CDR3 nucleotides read TGTGCCAGCAGCTTAAGGTCGGGGAGCACAGATACGCAGTATTTT.

The CDR3 protein is CSVGGGLWTEAFF. As DNA, the CDR3 is TGCAGCGTTGGGGGCGGCCTTTGGACTGAAGCTTTCTTT. This chain uses TRBV29-1 with TRBJ1-1; maybe TRBD1 (5 bases). CDR3 length equals 13 residues. The V gene's germline CDR1 is SQVTM and CDR2 ANQGSEA. With 4 bases removed from V and 5 bases from J, the gap between germline ends came to 14 bases.

CDR3 region: CASSVLQETQYF. DNA for the CDR3: TGTGCCAGCAGCGTTCTACAAGAGACCCAGTACTTC. This sequence joins TRBV7-2 and TRBJ2-5; D is unclear. CDR3 length: 12 residues. CDR1 and CDR2 from the germline V gene are SGHTA and FQGNSA. V lost 5 bases and J lost 2, with 6 bases in between.

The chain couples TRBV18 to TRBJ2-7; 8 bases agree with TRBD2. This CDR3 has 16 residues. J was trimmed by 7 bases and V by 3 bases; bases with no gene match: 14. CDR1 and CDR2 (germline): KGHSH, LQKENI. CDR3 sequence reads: CASSPNIAGLAGEQYF. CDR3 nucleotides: TGTGCCAGCTCACCTAATATAGCGGGATTGGCGGGGGAGCAGTACTTC.